This TCR beta chain was captured by sequencing in a study of blood T cell repertoires in COVID-19. As for the study in general: From the United States, Italy and Spain came samples of acute and convalescent COVID-19. Sources were T cells, B-cell-depleted T cells, or PBMCs; the material itself was cDNA or gDNA.

Trimming took off 4 bases at V and 5 bases at J, with 15 bases between the two ends. The germline CDR1 and CDR2 sequences are ENHRY and SYGVKD. The CDR3 runs to 14 residues. The authors' processing: The assay estimated nucleated cells by amplifying reference gene primers. Assay: immunoSEQ multiplex PCR; the TCRdb copy retains only in-frame clones and omits some. Clonal size and the V and J genes are those of that table, whereas D and trimming came from the DNA. This sample has about 300,000 clones, with 83% found just once. The sequence came from a woman in her 50s with acute or convalescent COVID-19. V is TRBV10-3 and J is TRBJ2-7, with D tentatively TRBD2 (5 bases). The sequenced sample was peripheral blood. The CDR3 spells CAISGLAASHEQYF. The CDR3, as DNA: TGTGCCATCAGTGGGCTAGCTGCAAGCCACGAGCAGTACTTC.